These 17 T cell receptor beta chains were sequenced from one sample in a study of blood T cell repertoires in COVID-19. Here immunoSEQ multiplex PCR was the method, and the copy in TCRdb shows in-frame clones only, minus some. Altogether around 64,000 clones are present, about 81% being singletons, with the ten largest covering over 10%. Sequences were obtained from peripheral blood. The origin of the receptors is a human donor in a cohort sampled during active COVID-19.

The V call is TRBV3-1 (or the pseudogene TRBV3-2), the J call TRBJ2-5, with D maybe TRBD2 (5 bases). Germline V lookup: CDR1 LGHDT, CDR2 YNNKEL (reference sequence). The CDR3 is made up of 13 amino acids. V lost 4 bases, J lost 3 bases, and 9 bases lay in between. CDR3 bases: TGTGCCAGCAGCCTCCGGGGAGAAGAGACCCAGTACTTC. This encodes CASSLRGEETQYF.

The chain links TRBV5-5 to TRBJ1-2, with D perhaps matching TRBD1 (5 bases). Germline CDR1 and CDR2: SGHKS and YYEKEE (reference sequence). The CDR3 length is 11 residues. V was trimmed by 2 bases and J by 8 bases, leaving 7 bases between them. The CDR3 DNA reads TGTGCCAGCAGCTTACAGGCCGGCTACACCTTC. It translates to CASSLQAGYTF.

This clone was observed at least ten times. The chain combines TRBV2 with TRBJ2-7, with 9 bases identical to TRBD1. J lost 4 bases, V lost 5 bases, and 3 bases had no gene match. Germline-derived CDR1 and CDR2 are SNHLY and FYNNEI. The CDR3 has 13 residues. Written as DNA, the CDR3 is TGTGCCAGCAGTCGGACAGGGGCGTACGAGCAGTACGTC. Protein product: CASSRTGAYEQYV.

CDR3 residues: CASSSIHRAGPYEQYF. CDR3 in DNA: TGTGCCAGCAGCTCGATTCACAGGGCAGGACCCTACGAGCAGTACTTC. The V gene is TRBV11-2, the J gene TRBJ2-7; TRBD1 is a possible D gene (6 bases). Trimming took 4 bases from V and 2 from J, leaving 18 bases between them. The length of the CDR3 is 16 residues. Germline lookup yields CDR1 SGHAT and CDR2 FQNNGV.

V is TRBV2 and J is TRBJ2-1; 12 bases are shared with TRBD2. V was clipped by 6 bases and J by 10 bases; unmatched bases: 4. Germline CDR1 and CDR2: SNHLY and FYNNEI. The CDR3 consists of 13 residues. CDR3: CASRTSGGLEQFF. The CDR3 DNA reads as TGTGCCAGCAGGACTAGCGGGGGCTTGGAGCAGTTCTTC.

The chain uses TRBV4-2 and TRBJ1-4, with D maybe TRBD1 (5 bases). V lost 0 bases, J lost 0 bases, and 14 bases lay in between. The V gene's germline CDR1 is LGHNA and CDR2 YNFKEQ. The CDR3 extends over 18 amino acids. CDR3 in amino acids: CASSQDYRTPTTNEKLFF. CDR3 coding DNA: TGTGCCAGCAGCCAAGATTATAGGACACCAACAACTAATGAAAAACTGTTTTTT.

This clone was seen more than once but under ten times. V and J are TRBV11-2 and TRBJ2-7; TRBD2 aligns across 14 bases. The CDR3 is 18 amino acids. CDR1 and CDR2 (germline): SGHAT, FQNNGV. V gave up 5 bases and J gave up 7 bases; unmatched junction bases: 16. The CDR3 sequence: CASSPQGTSGGLPREQYF. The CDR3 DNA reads TGTGCCAGCAGCCCGCAGGGGACTAGCGGGGGCCTCCCCAGGGAGCAGTACTTC.

CDR3 sequence: CAWRVRGGIGEQFF. CDR3 sequence (DNA): TGTGCCTGGAGGGTGCGGGGGGGGATTGGGGAGCAGTTCTTC. The rearrangement links TRBV30 to TRBJ2-1; 9 nucleotides agree with TRBD2. V trimming: 3 bases; J trimming: 10 bases; junction bases outside the gene matches: 10. Germline CDR1 reads GTSNPN; CDR2 reads SVGIG (reference sequence). The CDR3 is made up of 14 amino acids.

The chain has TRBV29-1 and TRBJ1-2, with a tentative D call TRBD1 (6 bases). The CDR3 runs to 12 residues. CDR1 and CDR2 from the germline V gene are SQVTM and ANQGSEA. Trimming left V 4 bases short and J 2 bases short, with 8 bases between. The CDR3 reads CSVGTVNYGYTF. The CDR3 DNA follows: TGCAGCGTTGGGACAGTCAACTATGGCTACACCTTC. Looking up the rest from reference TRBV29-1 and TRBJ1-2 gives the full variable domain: SAVISQKPSRDICQRGTSLTIQCQVDSQVTMMFWYRQQPGQSLTLIATANQGSEATYESGFVIDKFPISRPNLTFSTLTVSNMSPEDSSIYLCSVGTVNYGYTFGSGTRLTVV.

The CDR3 here is CASSSGGLAGATYEQYV. For the CDR3, the DNA is TGTGCCAGCAGCTCCGGAGGACTAGCGGGGGCCACCTACGAGCAGTACGTC. The chain links TRBV5-4 to TRBJ2-7; 13 nucleotides line up with TRBD2. Germline V CDR1 and CDR2: SGHNT, YYREEE (reference sequence). The J segment lost 2 bases and the V segment lost 3 bases, leaving 8 bases of the junction unmatched. CDR3 size: 17 residues.

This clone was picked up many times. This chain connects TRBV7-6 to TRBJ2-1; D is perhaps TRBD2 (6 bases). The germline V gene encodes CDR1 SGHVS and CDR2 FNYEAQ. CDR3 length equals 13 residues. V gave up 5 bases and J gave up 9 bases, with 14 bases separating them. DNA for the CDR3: TGTGCCAGCAGCCGCACCCCCGGGGGTGAGCAGTTCTTC. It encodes CASSRTPGGEQFF. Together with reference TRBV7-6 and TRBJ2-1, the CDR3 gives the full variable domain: GAGVSQSPRYKVTKRGQDVALRCDPISGHVSLYWYRQALGQGPEFLTYFNYEAQQDKSGLPNDRFSAERPEGSISTLTIQRTEQRDSAMYRCASSRTPGGEQFFGPGTRLTVL.

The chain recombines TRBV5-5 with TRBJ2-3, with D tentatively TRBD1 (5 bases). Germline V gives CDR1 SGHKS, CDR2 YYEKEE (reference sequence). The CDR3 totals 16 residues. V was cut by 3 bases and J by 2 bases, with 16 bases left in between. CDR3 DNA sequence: TGTGCCAGCAGCTCAGGGAACCCCACGTACACAGATACGCAGTATTTT. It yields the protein CASSSGNPTYTDTQYF.

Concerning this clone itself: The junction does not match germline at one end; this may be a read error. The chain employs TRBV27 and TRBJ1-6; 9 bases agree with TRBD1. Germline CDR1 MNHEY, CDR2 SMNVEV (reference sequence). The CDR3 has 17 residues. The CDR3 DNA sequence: TGTGCCAGCACTTTAACAGGGGGCGGTTCCTATAATTCACCCCTCCACTTT. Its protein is CASTLTGGGSYNSPLHF.

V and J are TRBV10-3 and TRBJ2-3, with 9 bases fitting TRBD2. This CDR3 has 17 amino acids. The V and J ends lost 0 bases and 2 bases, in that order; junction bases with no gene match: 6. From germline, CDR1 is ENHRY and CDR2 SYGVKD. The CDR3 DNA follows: TGTGCCATCAGTGAGTCCCGGCTAGCGGGGTACACAGATACGCAGTATTTT. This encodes CAISESRLAGYTDTQYF.

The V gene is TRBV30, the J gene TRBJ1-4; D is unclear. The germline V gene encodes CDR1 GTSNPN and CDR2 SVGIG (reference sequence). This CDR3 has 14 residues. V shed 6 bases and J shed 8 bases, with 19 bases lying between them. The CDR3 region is CACLPGVAGEKLFF. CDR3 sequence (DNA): TGTGCCTGCCTCCCTGGGGTGGCGGGGGAAAAACTGTTTTTT. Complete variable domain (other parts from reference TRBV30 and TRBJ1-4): SQTIHQWPATLVQPVGSPLSLECTVEGTSNPNLYWYRQAAGRGLQLLFYSVGIGQISSEVPQNLSASRPQDRQFILSSKKLLLSDSGFYLCACLPGVAGEKLFFGSGTQLSVL.

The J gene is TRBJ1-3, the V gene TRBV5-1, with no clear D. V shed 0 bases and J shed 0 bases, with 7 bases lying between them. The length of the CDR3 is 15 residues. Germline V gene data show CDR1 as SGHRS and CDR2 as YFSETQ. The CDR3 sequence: CASSLGLDSGNTIYF. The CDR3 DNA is TGCGCCAGCAGCTTGGGCCTAGACTCTGGAAACACCATATATTTT.

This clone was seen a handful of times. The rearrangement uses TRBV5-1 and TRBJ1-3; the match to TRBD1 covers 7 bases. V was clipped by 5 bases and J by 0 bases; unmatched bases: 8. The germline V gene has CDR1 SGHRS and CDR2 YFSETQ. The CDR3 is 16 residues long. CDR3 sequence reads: CASRPDRAYSGNTIYF. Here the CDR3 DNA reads TGCGCCAGCAGACCCGACAGGGCGTACTCTGGAAACACCATATATTTT.